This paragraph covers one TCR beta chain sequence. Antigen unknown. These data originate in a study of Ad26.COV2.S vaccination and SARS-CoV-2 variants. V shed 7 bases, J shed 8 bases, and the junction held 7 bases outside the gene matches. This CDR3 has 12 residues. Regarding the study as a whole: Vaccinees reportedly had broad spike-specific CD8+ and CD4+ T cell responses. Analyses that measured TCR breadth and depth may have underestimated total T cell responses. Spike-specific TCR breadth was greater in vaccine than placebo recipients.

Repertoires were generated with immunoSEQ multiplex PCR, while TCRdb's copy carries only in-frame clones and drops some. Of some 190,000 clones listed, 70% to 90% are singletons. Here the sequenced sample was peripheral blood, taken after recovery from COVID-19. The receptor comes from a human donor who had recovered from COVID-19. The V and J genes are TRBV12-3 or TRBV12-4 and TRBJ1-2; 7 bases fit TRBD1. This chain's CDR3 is CASTLTGLGYTF. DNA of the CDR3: TGTGCCAGCACCTTGACAGGGCTAGGCTACACCTTC.